Included here is one T cell receptor (beta chain) sequence, with context. This specimen belongs to a study of blood T cell repertoires in COVID-19. Study details: Researchers got acute and convalescent COVID-19 samples from the United States, Italy and Spain. T cells, B-cell-depleted T cells, or PBMCs supplied cDNA or gDNA.

Clones were sequenced by immunoSEQ multiplex PCR, and TCRdb holds only the in-frame ones, with some missing. Here the sample spans 70,000 to 95,000 clones, roughly nine tenths being singletons. V was pared by 4 bases and J by 5 bases, with 20 bases between. Germline CDR1 reads LNHNV; CDR2 reads YYDKDF (reference sequence). The CDR3 length is 16 residues. This receptor was obtained from a man over 45 with acute or convalescent COVID-19. The sample taken for sequencing was peripheral blood. The chain combines TRBV15 with TRBJ2-5; D might be TRBD1 (6 bases). The CDR3 loop is CATSTRGQGLFETQYF. Here the CDR3 DNA reads TGTGCCACCAGCACCAGAGGGCAGGGGCTCTTTGAGACCCAGTACTTC. The complete variable domain, with remaining parts taken from reference TRBV15 and TRBJ2-5, reads DAMVIQNPRYQVTQFGKPVTLSCSQTLNHNVMYWYQQKSSQAPKLLFHYYDKDFNNEADTPDNFQSRRPNTSFCFLDIRSPGLGDTAMYLCATSTRGQGLFETQYFGPGTRLLVL.